These 30 T cell receptor beta chains were all obtained from the same sample, sequenced in a study of cytomegalovirus exposure and HLA in healthy donors. Sequencing used immunoSEQ multiplex PCR; TCRdb keeps in-frame clones, though not all of them. The repertoire consists of fewer than 350,000 clones, with around 89% occurring once and the leading ten covering roughly 1%. Sequenced: PBMCs. The receptors come from a woman under 30 in good health and CMV-seronegative.

The V and J genes are TRBV28 and TRBJ1-2; D is uncertain. Germline V gene lookup returns CDR1 MDHEN and CDR2 SYDVKM. This CDR3 is built from 13 residues. The V gene lost 2 bases and the J gene lost 8 bases, with 12 bases spanning the gap. This chain's CDR3 is CASSLRDILGYTF. CDR3 bases: TGTGCCAGCAGTTTAAGAGACATTTTAGGCTACACCTTC.

CDR3 sequence reads: CASSRRDRDNEQFF. In nucleotides, the CDR3 is TGTGCCAGCTCACGCCGGGACAGGGACAATGAGCAGTTCTTC. This chain uses TRBV18 with TRBJ2-1, with TRBD1 identical over 9 bases. J lost 5 bases, V lost 4 bases, and 3 bases had no gene match. The germline CDR1 and CDR2 sequences are KGHSH and LQKENI. CDR3 length: 14 residues. Supplemented by reference TRBV18 and TRBJ2-1, the full variable domain reads NAGVMQNPRHLVRRRGQEARLRCSPMKGHSHVYWYRQLPEEGLKFMVYLQKENIIDESGMPKERFSAEFPKEGPSILRIQQVVRGDSAAYFCASSRRDRDNEQFFGPGTRLTVL.

This sequence joins TRBV6-5 and TRBJ2-4, with a possible D match to TRBD2 (5 bases). Germline CDR1 is MNHEY and CDR2 is SVGAGI. V was shortened by 4 bases and J by 3 bases, with 16 bases between the two germline ends. This CDR3 has 16 amino acids. CDR3 in DNA: TGTGCCAGCAGTTCGGCGAGGACTGCGATCAAAAACATTCAGTACTTC. Protein sequence: CASSSARTAIKNIQYF.

V usage is TRBV6-1 and J usage is TRBJ2-7; D might be TRBD2 (5 bases). The CDR3 sequence is 11 residues long. Germline V CDR1 and CDR2: MNHNS, SASEGT. Trimming took off 4 bases at V and 9 bases at J, with 10 bases between the two ends. The CDR3 is CASSAGEGQYF. The CDR3 DNA reads as TGTGCCAGCAGTGCGGGCGAGGGGCAGTACTTC.

V usage is TRBV29-1 and J usage is TRBJ1-2, with 9 bases identical to TRBD1. The CDR3 runs 13 residues. Germline assignment: CDR1 SQVTM and CDR2 ANQGSEA. V was clipped by 3 bases and J by 6 bases; unmatched bases: 5. CDR3 protein: CSVDDGTGHGYTF. In DNA, the CDR3 is TGCAGCGTTGATGACGGGACAGGGCATGGCTACACCTTC.

The chain couples TRBV2 to TRBJ1-5; D is perhaps TRBD1 (5 bases). CDR3 length equals 13 residues. CDR1 is SNHLY, CDR2 FYNNEI, per germline. The V and J ends lost 10 bases and 0 bases respectively, with 10 bases between them. Here the CDR3 DNA reads TGTGCCACCGGGGGACTTAGCAATCAGCCCCAGCATTTT. As protein: CATGGLSNQPQHF. Drawing the rest from reference TRBV2 and TRBJ1-5, the complete variable domain is EPEVTQTPSHQVTQMGQEVILRCVPISNHLYFYWYRQILGQKVEFLVSFYNNEISEKSEIFDDQFSVERPDGSNFTLKIRSTKLEDSAMYFCATGGLSNQPQHFGDGTRLSIL.

V gene TRBV29-1 combines with J gene TRBJ2-7, with TRBD1 matching over 7 bases. Germline CDR1 is SQVTM and CDR2 is ANQGSEA. J was trimmed by 2 bases and V by 4 bases; bases with no gene match: 5. CDR3 length: 13 residues. The CDR3 DNA reads as TGCAGCGTTGCCGGGACAGCAACCTACGAGCAGTACTTC. Encoded protein: CSVAGTATYEQYF.

J is TRBJ2-7 and V is TRBV18; D perhaps matches TRBD1 (5 bases). CDR1 is KGHSH and CDR2 is LQKENI in the germline V gene. This CDR3 has 14 amino acids. Deletions cut 3 bases from V and 3 bases from J, with 12 bases between. The CDR3 loop reads CASSPLDSNYEQYF. In nucleotides, the CDR3 is TGTGCCAGCTCACCTCTAGACAGCAACTACGAGCAGTACTTC.

The chain joins TRBV2 to TRBJ1-1; D is undetermined. V was trimmed by 7 bases and J by 6 bases, leaving 12 bases between them. The V gene's germline CDR1 is SNHLY and CDR2 FYNNEI. CDR3 length: 12 amino acids. The CDR3 nucleotides read TGTGCCAGCATTAGGTGGCAGGCTGAAGCTTTCTTT. Amino acid sequence: CASIRWQAEAFF.

The CDR3 region is CASSARDSTYEQYF. For the CDR3, the DNA is TGTGCCAGCTCAGCTCGGGACAGTACCTACGAGCAGTACTTC. J is TRBJ2-7 and V is TRBV18; 7 nucleotides align to TRBD1. CDR3 length: 14 amino acids. With 5 bases clipped from V and 2 bases from J, the junction kept 6 bases outside the gene matches. The V gene's germline CDR1 is KGHSH and CDR2 LQKENI.

The count of this clone is one. The chain joins TRBV7-2 to TRBJ1-1, with a possible D match to TRBD1 (5 bases). The CDR3 has 14 amino acids. Trimming stripped 1 base from V and 5 bases from J, with 11 bases between. Germline CDR1 and CDR2: SGHTA and FQGNSA. The CDR3 spells CASSLVGGETEAFF. CDR3 sequence (DNA): TGTGCCAGCAGCTTAGTGGGGGGTGAGACTGAAGCTTTCTTT.

In nucleotides, the CDR3 is TGTGCCAGCTCACCACCACTTAACTATGGCTACACCTTC. Its translation is CASSPPLNYGYTF. The chain recombines TRBV18 with TRBJ1-2; D uncertain. Looked up from germline, CDR1 is KGHSH and CDR2 is LQKENI. This CDR3 has 13 amino acids. Trimming pared 0 bases from V and 1 base from J, leaving 3 bases between.

The rearrangement uses TRBV4-1 and TRBJ1-2; 9 bases map to TRBD1. Trimming cost V 4 bases and J 1 base; bases outside gene matches: 4. Per germline, CDR1 MGHRA and CDR2 YSYEKL. There are 15 residues in the CDR3. For the CDR3, the DNA is TGCGCCAGCAGCCCCCGACAGGGGGATAACTATGGCTACACCTTC. Its protein is CASSPRQGDNYGYTF.

This clone has more than one count but fewer than ten. The chain employs TRBV18 and TRBJ1-5; D is ambiguous. There are 13 residues in the CDR3. V was shortened by 2 bases and J by 9 bases, with 11 bases between the two germline ends. Germline loops: CDR1 KGHSH, CDR2 LQKENI. CDR3 DNA: TGTGCCAGCTCACCAGGGCGGGGTGGGCCCCAGCATTTT. As protein: CASSPGRGGPQHF.

This rearrangement joins TRBV27 to TRBJ2-7; 10 bases are a match to TRBD1. V shed 4 bases and J 4 bases; nucleotides not matched to a gene: 4. From germline, CDR1 is MNHEY and CDR2 SMNVEV (reference sequence). This CDR3 comprises 14 residues. The CDR3 bases are TGTGCCAGCAGTTGGGGGACAGGGGATTACGAGCAGTACTTC. It is translated as CASSWGTGDYEQYF.

The rearrangement links TRBV28 to TRBJ1-5, with 11 bases fitting TRBD1. Germline values: CDR1 MDHEN, CDR2 SYDVKM. This CDR3 contains 16 residues. Losses at the gene ends were 4 bases for V and 6 bases for J; bases not matched to a gene: 8. The CDR3 DNA sequence: TGTGCCAGCAGTTCCGCCTCAGGACAGGGGGCTCAGCCCCAGCATTTT. Protein sequence: CASSSASGQGAQPQHF.

This chain joins TRBV19 and TRBJ2-1, with a tentative D call TRBD2 (6 bases). V was clipped by 3 bases and J by 4 bases, with 13 bases between them. This CDR3 contains 15 residues. Germline lookup yields CDR1 LNHDA and CDR2 SQIVND (reference sequence). The CDR3 spells CASSIGGIRYNEQFF. The CDR3, as DNA: TGTGCCAGTAGTATTGGAGGGATAAGGTACAATGAGCAGTTCTTC.

This sequence joins TRBV10-3 and TRBJ1-1, with a possible D match to TRBD1 (5 bases). With 4 bases removed from V and 2 bases from J, the gap between germline ends came to 11 bases. CDR3 length: 14 amino acids. The germline V gene has CDR1 ENHRY and CDR2 SYGVKD. The CDR3 here is CAISVGGGNTEAFF. CDR3 nucleotides: TGTGCCATCAGTGTGGGGGGAGGTAACACTGAAGCTTTCTTT.

The chain joins TRBV6-5 to TRBJ2-2; maybe TRBD2 (6 bases). The germline V and J ends were trimmed by 6 bases and 5 bases, with 10 bases remaining between them. CDR1 and CDR2 (germline): MNHEY, SVGAGI. The CDR3 sequence is 13 residues long. The CDR3 bases are TGTGCCAGCAGCAATCGGGAGACCGGGGAGCTGTTTTTT. Amino acids: CASSNRETGELFF.

The chain links TRBV5-5 to TRBJ2-7, with D hard to call. Germline V CDR1 and CDR2: SGHKS, YYEKEE (reference sequence). V was pared by 0 bases and J by 6 bases, with 7 bases between. The CDR3 sequence is 12 residues long. The CDR3 is CASSLETIEQYF. The DNA of the CDR3 is TGTGCCAGCAGCTTGGAGACAATCGAGCAGTACTTC.

The chain has TRBV6-6 and TRBJ2-1; 12 nucleotides match TRBD2. The junction had 2 bases not matched to a gene; V was cut back by 0 bases and J by 5 bases. This CDR3 is built from 16 residues. CDR1 and CDR2 from the germline V gene are MNHNY and SVGAGI (reference sequence). This CDR3 reads CASSYSTSGRNNEQFF. For the CDR3, the DNA is TGTGCCAGCAGTTACTCAACTAGCGGGAGGAACAATGAGCAGTTCTTC.

This clone was counted a single time. The J gene is TRBJ1-2, the V gene TRBV28; tentatively, D is TRBD1 (6 bases). Germline V gene sequence: CDR1 MDHEN, CDR2 SYDVKM. CDR3 length equals 17 residues. Between the trimmed V and J ends, which lost 2 bases and 10 bases, there was a span of 26 bases. DNA of the CDR3: TGTGCCAGCAGTTTAAACGGGATGGCGGACAGCCTATATTTCTACACCTTC. Translation: CASSLNGMADSLYFYTF.

The chain links TRBV5-4 to TRBJ2-1; TRBD2 might be the D (5 bases). V lost 6 bases, J lost 1 base, and 14 bases lay in between. The CDR3 runs to 15 residues. CDR1 is SGHNT, CDR2 YYREEE, per germline (reference sequence). The CDR3 here is CASMEVLGSYNEQFF. CDR3 DNA: TGTGCCAGCATGGAGGTATTGGGGTCCTACAATGAGCAGTTCTTC. The full variable domain, its missing parts supplied by reference TRBV5-4 and TRBJ2-1, is ETGVTQSPTHLIKTRGQQVTLRCSSQSGHNTVSWYQQALGQGPQFIFQYYREEENGRGNFPPRFSGLQFPNYSSELNVNALELDDSALYLCASMEVLGSYNEQFFGPGTRLTVL.

The genes are TRBV4-3 and TRBJ2-2, with TRBD2 matching 12 bases. CDR1 and CDR2 from the germline V gene are LGHNA and YSLEER. The CDR3 consists of 19 residues. V lost 0 bases, J lost 5 bases, and 10 bases stayed unmatched. In DNA, the CDR3 is TGCGCCAGCAGCCAAGAAAGTGCTAGCGGGAGGGCCTGGACCGGGGAGCTGTTTTTT. It yields the protein CASSQESASGRAWTGELFF.

This chain uses TRBV7-2 with TRBJ1-5; 7 bases fit TRBD1. Losses at the gene ends were 3 bases for V and 3 bases for J; bases not matched to a gene: 11. This CDR3 is built from 17 residues. CDR1 and CDR2 (germline): SGHTA, FQGNSA. CDR3 protein: CASSFRSGGSVNQPQHF. The CDR3 DNA sequence: TGTGCCAGCAGCTTTAGGTCAGGGGGGAGTGTCAATCAGCCCCAGCATTTT.

The chain carries TRBV11-2 and TRBJ2-1; 10 positions agree with TRBD2. Germline V gives CDR1 SGHAT, CDR2 FQNNGV. J lost 2 bases, V lost 4 bases, and 2 bases had no gene match. The length of the CDR3 is 15 residues. CDR3 sequence (DNA): TGTGCCAGCAGCTCCCTAGCGGGAGCCTACAATGAGCAGTTCTTC. As protein: CASSSLAGAYNEQFF.

The chain employs TRBV5-1 and TRBJ2-3; TRBD2 agrees at 10 bases. Unmatched junction bases numbered 8, after V lost 4 bases and J lost 0 bases. This CDR3 contains 17 residues. Germline-derived CDR1 and CDR2 are SGHRS and YFSETQ. In DNA form, the CDR3 reads TGCGCCAGCAGCGAGGTAGCGGGAGGCCCCAGCACAGATACGCAGTATTTT. Translated: CASSEVAGGPSTDTQYF.

V usage is TRBV5-1 and J usage is TRBJ2-7; no clear D. Germline V gives CDR1 SGHRS, CDR2 YFSETQ. This CDR3 is built from 14 residues. Trimming removed 3 bases at V and 6 bases at J, with 16 bases between. The CDR3 sequence: CASSSRGFGSEQYF. For the CDR3, the DNA is TGCGCCAGCAGCTCACGAGGTTTCGGATCCGAGCAGTACTTC.

The chain couples TRBV27 to TRBJ2-7; TRBD2 matches 10 bases. Germline trimming cut 7 bases from V and 2 bases from J; bases unmatched to any gene: 8. The CDR3 has 15 residues. The germline CDR1 and CDR2 sequences are MNHEY and SMNVEV (reference sequence). CDR3 DNA: TGTGCCAGCATGAGGGTAGCGGGAGGAACCTACGAGCAGTACTTC. As protein: CASMRVAGGTYEQYF.

This sequence joins TRBV25-1 and TRBJ2-5, with TRBD1 matching 7 bases. Germline CDR1 and CDR2: MGHDK and SYGVNS. The CDR3 has 16 residues. The V gene end was trimmed by 5 bases and the J gene end by 2 bases; junction bases not matched to a gene: 11. The CDR3: CASSTPRGTTQETQYF. CDR3 sequence (DNA): TGTGCCAGCAGTACCCCCAGGGGGACGACACAAGAGACCCAGTACTTC.